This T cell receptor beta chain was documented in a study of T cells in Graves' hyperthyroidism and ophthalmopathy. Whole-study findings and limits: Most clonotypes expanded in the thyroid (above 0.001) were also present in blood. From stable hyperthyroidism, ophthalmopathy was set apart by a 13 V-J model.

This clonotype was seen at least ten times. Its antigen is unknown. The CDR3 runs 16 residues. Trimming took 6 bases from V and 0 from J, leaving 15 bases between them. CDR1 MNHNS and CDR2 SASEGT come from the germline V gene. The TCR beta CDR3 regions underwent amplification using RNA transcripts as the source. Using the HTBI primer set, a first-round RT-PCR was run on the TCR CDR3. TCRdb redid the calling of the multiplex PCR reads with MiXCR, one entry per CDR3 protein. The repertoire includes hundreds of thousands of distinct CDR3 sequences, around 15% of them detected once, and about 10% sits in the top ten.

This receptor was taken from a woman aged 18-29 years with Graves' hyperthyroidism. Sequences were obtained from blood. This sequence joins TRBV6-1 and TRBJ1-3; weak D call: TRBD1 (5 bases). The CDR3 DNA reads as TGTGCCAGCAGCCTAATGTGGGGGGTCTCTGGAAACACCATATATTTT. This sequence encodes CASSLMWGVSGNTIYF.